This TCR beta chain was recovered during a study of blood T cell repertoires in COVID-19. Whole-study context: Sites in the United States, Italy and Spain provided acute and convalescent COVID-19 samples.

Methods used by the authors: Reference gene primer amplification yielded estimated nucleated cell counts. Method: immunoSEQ multiplex PCR; TCRdb's copy keeps in-frame clones and lacks some. V and J calls and clone size are as listed in that table; D and trimming were resolved from the DNA. The sample lists over 200,000 clones; over 75% were seen once. V dropped 11 bases and J dropped 6 bases, with 17 bases sitting between them. The CDR3 has 12 amino acids. CDR1 MRHNA and CDR2 SNTAGT come from the germline V gene. The rearrangement uses TRBV6-4 and TRBJ2-7; D is unresolved. This clonotype was obtained from a woman aged 45-60 years who had recovered from COVID-19. The sequencing sample was made of PBMCs or T cells enriched from blood (not recorded which). The CDR3 loop reads CAVFRSEGEQYF. The CDR3 bases are TGTGCCGTCTTCAGGTCAGAAGGCGAGCAGTACTTC.